Presented here are 16 T cell receptor beta chains from one specimen sequenced in a study of read filtering for tumor transcriptome and immune sequencing. Molecular barcoded adaptors covering alpha/delta and beta/gamma chains were used on approximately 400 ng RNA. One entry per CDR3 protein, called by TCRdb with MiXCR from the reads. This sample has around 40,000 distinct CDR3 sequences; over 9.5% occur once, and the top ten carry around 34%. Sequencing was performed on a population of CD138-negative cells sorted from bone marrow. Every receptor here comes from a donor at least 40 years old with multiple myeloma.

This clonotype was seen at least ten times. The chain recombines TRBV7-9 with TRBJ2-7, with a possible D match to TRBD2 (5 bases). Germline V lookup: CDR1 SEHNR, CDR2 FQNEAQ (reference sequence). Trimming cost V 8 bases and J 5 bases, with 13 bases left between them. The CDR3 is 12 residues long. The CDR3 loop reads CASGGNGDEQYF. CDR3 coding DNA: TGTGCCAGCGGTGGGAACGGGGACGAGCAGTACTTC.

This clonotype was counted at least ten times. V gene TRBV7-2 combines with J gene TRBJ2-1; D is perhaps TRBD2 (7 bases). V was pared by 5 bases and J by 8 bases, with 13 bases between. This CDR3 is built from 13 residues. Germline lookup yields CDR1 SGHTA and CDR2 FQGNSA. This chain's CDR3 is CASSPGGGDEQFF. The CDR3 nucleotides are TGTGCCAGCAGCCCTGGGGGGGGCGATGAGCAGTTCTTC.

This clonotype was found a few times. One base separates it from a far larger clone, so it is likely a read error. The chain recombines TRBV12-3 or TRBV12-4 with TRBJ1-2; D not certain. This CDR3 has 13 residues. Trimming took 4 bases from V and 4 from J, leaving 10 bases between them. This CDR3 is CASSSGRIYGYTF. The CDR3 coding sequence is TGTGCCAGCAGTTCCGGAAGGATCTATGGCTACACCTTC.

This clonotype was recorded many times. The CDR3 spells CASSFSSDEQFF. CDR3 nucleotide sequence: TGCGCCAGCAGTTTTAGTAGTGATGAGCAGTTCTTC. V and J are TRBV10-1 and TRBJ2-1; D not resolved. Germline CDR1 WNHNN, CDR2 SYGVQD (reference sequence). The CDR3 covers 12 residues. Trimming took off 5 bases at V and 8 bases at J, with 10 bases between the two ends.

There are many counts of this clonotype. V is TRBV6-4 and J is TRBJ2-1; TRBD1 matches at 7 bases. CDR1 MRHNA and CDR2 SNTAGT come from the germline V gene. V dropped 2 bases and J dropped 3; count of bases not matched to a gene: 4. The CDR3 extends over 15 amino acids. CDR3 protein: CASSDPGTDYNEQFF. CDR3 bases: TGTGCCAGCAGTGACCCTGGGACAGACTACAATGAGCAGTTCTTC.

This clonotype appeared a few times. One end of the junction fails to match germline, which may point to a read error. J is TRBJ2-7 and V is TRBV10-3; TRBD1 agrees at 7 bases. The CDR3 loop spans 14 amino acids. Germline V gene lookup returns CDR1 ENHRY and CDR2 SYGVKD. For the CDR3, the DNA is TGTGCCATCAACCAGAGGGGACAGACTTACGGGCAGTACTTC. Residues: CAINQRGQTYGQYF.

This clonotype showed up many times. The chain recombines TRBV2 with TRBJ2-2; possibly TRBD2 for D (6 bases). This CDR3 spans 14 amino acids. The germline V gene has CDR1 SNHLY and CDR2 FYNNEI. V lost 0 bases, J lost 6 bases, and 8 bases lay in between. CDR3 residues: CASSEASGAGELFF. The CDR3, as DNA: TGTGCCAGCAGTGAAGCTTCGGGGGCCGGGGAGCTGTTTTTT.

There are many counts of this clonotype. This chain links TRBV6-1 with TRBJ2-2; 7 positions match TRBD1. Germline V gene sequence: CDR1 MNHNS, CDR2 SASEGT. The CDR3 covers 15 residues. V lost 9 bases, J lost 0 bases, and 7 bases stayed unmatched. The CDR3 reads CASYSGTANTGELFF. In DNA form, the CDR3 reads TGTGCCAGTTACTCCGGGACAGCGAACACCGGGGAGCTGTTTTTT.

Ten or more counts support this clonotype. The chain couples TRBV12-3 or TRBV12-4 to TRBJ2-2; D ambiguous. This CDR3 is built from 18 residues. The V gene lost 3 bases and the J gene lost 1 base, with 18 bases spanning the gap. The CDR3 bases are TGTGCCAGCAGTTTTTTCGGGTTCGTCGGAAAGAACACCGGGGAGCTGTTTTTT. Its translation is CASSFFGFVGKNTGELFF.

This clonotype showed up just a few times. With a much larger clone just one base away, this may be a read error. The V gene is TRBV28, the J gene TRBJ2-3, with D uncertain. Per germline, CDR1 MDHEN and CDR2 SYDVKM. The CDR3 sequence is 14 residues long. The CDR3 nucleotides are TGTGCCAGCCATTCCCCCCCCCAGGCAGATGCGCAGTATTTT. It is translated as CASHSPPQADAQYF. The full variable domain, rest sourced from reference TRBV28 and TRBJ2-3, is DVKVTQSSRYLVKRTGEKVFLECVQDMDHENMFWYRQDPGLGLRLIYFSYDVKMKEKGDIPEGYSVSREKKERFSLILESASTNQTSMYLCASHSPPQADAQYFGPGTRLTVL.

The V and J genes are TRBV7-9 and TRBJ2-7; D is possibly TRBD1 or TRBD2 (6 bases each). V lost 5 bases and J lost 4, with 21 bases in between. The germline V gene encodes CDR1 SEHNR and CDR2 FQNEAQ (reference sequence). The CDR3 is 16 amino acids. CDR3 sequence: CASSRTTRGGPYEQYF. CDR3 DNA: TGTGCCAGCAGCAGAACGACTAGAGGGGGACCATACGAGCAGTACTTC.

The table lists this clonotype with many counts. V is TRBV20-1 and J is TRBJ2-2; D is undetermined. The CDR3 extends over 14 amino acids. Germline-derived CDR1 and CDR2 are DFQATT and SNEGSKA (reference sequence). V lost 1 base and J lost 1, with 7 bases in between. The CDR3 reads CSARGVGNTGELFF. The CDR3 bases are TGCAGTGCTAGAGGTGTGGGGAACACCGGGGAGCTGTTTTTT.

This clonotype has a count of ten or more. The chain couples TRBV28 to TRBJ2-7; D may be TRBD2 (5 bases). The germline V gene encodes CDR1 MDHEN and CDR2 SYDVKM. The ends were cut back, 5 bases at V and 3 bases at J, with 23 bases in the middle. This CDR3 has 17 amino acids. CDR3 residues: CASSPISPDWVLYEQYF. CDR3 bases: TGTGCCAGCAGTCCCATATCCCCGGACTGGGTTCTCTACGAGCAGTACTTC.

This clonotype was seen repeatedly, ten times or more. As DNA, the CDR3 is TGTGCCAGCAGGCCCTCCGGGACAGGGTTCGGGGAGCAGTACTTC. Its protein product is CASRPSGTGFGEQYF. The chain employs TRBV27 and TRBJ2-7; the match to TRBD1 covers 9 bases. This CDR3 has 15 residues. Germline V gives CDR1 MNHEY, CDR2 SMNVEV (reference sequence). Trimming took 6 bases from V and 7 from J; bases not matched to a gene: 13.

There are many counts of this clonotype. The chain joins TRBV5-6 to TRBJ1-2; 9 bases agree with TRBD1. J lost 2 bases, V lost 1 base, and 3 bases had no gene match. Germline CDR1 is SGHDT and CDR2 is YYEEEE. This CDR3 has 15 residues. CDR3 nucleotides: TGTGCCAGCAGCTTGCAGGGACAGGGAAACTATGGCTACACCTTC. It codes for CASSLQGQGNYGYTF.

This clonotype was seen more than once but under ten times. A far larger clone is just one base off, so this is likely a read error. The chain has TRBV7-2 and TRBJ2-7, with D uncertain. Germline V lookup: CDR1 SGHTA, CDR2 FQGNSA. The CDR3 totals 14 residues. The DNA for the CDR3 is TGTGCCAGCAGCTTAACGGACGGCGCCTACGAGCAGCACTTC. Translating it yields CASSLTDGAYEQHF.